The 13 T cell receptor beta chains listed next were all sequenced from one sample in a study of blood T cell repertoires in COVID-19. Measured with immunoSEQ multiplex PCR; TCRdb has only the in-frame clones, and not every one. The sample contains about 190,000 clones, almost 90% of which appear only once. The sample comprised peripheral blood. These receptors originate from a man between 45 and 60 years old with acute or convalescent COVID-19.

There are a few counts of this clone. The chain is built from TRBV11-3 and TRBJ1-1, with D perhaps matching TRBD1 (6 bases). The CDR3 is 13 residues long. Trimming pared 3 bases from V and 3 bases from J, leaving 8 bases between. Looked up from germline, CDR1 is SGHNT and CDR2 is YENEEA. The CDR3 DNA sequence: TGTGCCAGCAGCTTTCACAGGGACACTGAAGCTTTCTTT. This gives the protein CASSFHRDTEAFF.

The gene calls are TRBV7-2 and TRBJ2-3; 10 nucleotides align to TRBD2. The CDR3 spans 17 residues. Germline CDR1 and CDR2: SGHTA and FQGNSA. V lost 5 bases, J lost 5 bases, and 13 bases stayed unmatched. This chain's CDR3 is CASSPNSGGRYRDTQYF. The CDR3 DNA follows: TGTGCCAGCAGCCCTAATAGCGGGGGGAGGTATCGAGATACGCAGTATTTT. The variable domain in full, with the rest retrieved from reference TRBV7-2 and TRBJ2-3, is GAGVSQSPSNKVTEKGKDVELRCDPISGHTALYWYRQSLGQGLEFLIYFQGNSAPDKSGLPSDRFSAERTGGSVSTLTIQRTQQEDSAVYLCASSPNSGGRYRDTQYFGPGTRLTVL.

V and J are TRBV4-3 and TRBJ1-2, with TRBD1 as a possible D gene (5 bases). In germline, CDR1 is LGHNA, CDR2 YSLEER. Trimming left V 0 bases short and J 2 bases short, with 10 bases between. The CDR3 runs 15 residues. CDR3 coding DNA: TGCGCCAGCAGCCAAGATCGGTCAGGGAACTATGGCTACACCTTC. Translation: CASSQDRSGNYGYTF.

J is TRBJ2-7 and V is TRBV14; 7 positions match TRBD1. V was clipped by 5 bases and J by 3 bases; unmatched bases: 13. Germline V CDR1 and CDR2: SGHDN, FVKESK. There are 16 residues in the CDR3. The CDR3 loop reads CASSSYRRQGDYEQYF. The DNA of the CDR3 is TGTGCCAGCAGCTCTTATCGGAGACAGGGAGACTACGAGCAGTACTTC.

CDR3 region: CASSPGGTYEQYV. In nucleotides, the CDR3 is TGTGCCAGCAGCCCCGGGGGAACCTACGAGCAGTACGTC. The rearrangement uses TRBV7-2 and TRBJ2-7; D is possibly TRBD2 (6 bases). The CDR3 is 13 residues long. The germline V and J ends were trimmed by 5 bases and 2 bases, with 10 bases remaining between them. In germline, CDR1 is SGHTA, CDR2 FQGNSA.

The chain has TRBV5-1 and TRBJ1-1, with 7 nucleotides matching TRBD1. The CDR3 spans 14 residues. Germline CDR1 is SGHRS and CDR2 is YFSETQ. V lost 2 bases and J lost 0; bases outside the gene matches: 1. In DNA, the CDR3 is TGCGCCAGCAGCTTCCAGGGGGTGAACACTGAAGCTTTCTTT. Amino acids: CASSFQGVNTEAFF.

The V call is TRBV28, the J call TRBJ2-3, with D hard to call. The CDR3 length is 10 residues. Germline V gene data show CDR1 as MDHEN and CDR2 as SYDVKM. V lost 9 bases and J lost 4, with 5 bases in between. CDR3 bases: TGTGCCAGTAGCTCAGATACGCAGTATTTT. It specifies CASSSDTQYF.

This clone was recorded a few times. This chain uses TRBV20-1 with TRBJ2-2; a weak D match, TRBD2 (5 bases). V lost 3 bases, J lost 5 bases, and 10 bases lay in between. The CDR3 covers 13 residues. In germline, CDR1 is DFQATT, CDR2 SNEGSKA (reference sequence). The CDR3 reads CSASLAGTGELFF. As DNA, the CDR3 is TGCAGTGCTAGTCTAGCCGGAACCGGGGAGCTGTTTTTT.

The chain is built from TRBV7-2 and TRBJ2-5; D unresolved. Trimming cost V 3 bases and J 2 bases, with 7 bases left between them. Germline V CDR1 and CDR2: SGHTA, FQGNSA. CDR3 length equals 13 residues. CDR3: CASSFRVQETQYF. The CDR3 DNA is TGTGCCAGCAGCTTTCGCGTACAAGAGACCCAGTACTTC.

V gene TRBV18 combines with J gene TRBJ2-3; TRBD2 agrees at 9 bases. The germline V gene encodes CDR1 KGHSH and CDR2 LQKENI. The length of the CDR3 is 16 residues. V dropped 2 bases and J dropped 6; count of bases not matched to a gene: 9. The DNA of the CDR3 is TGTGCCAGCTCACCAAAGCGGGAGGCTGGGTCGGATACGCAGTATTTT. This encodes CASSPKREAGSDTQYF.

This chain uses TRBV7-2 with TRBJ1-4; D gene unclear. CDR1 SGHTA and CDR2 FQGNSA come from the germline V gene. CDR3 length: 16 residues. Trimming stripped 2 bases from V and 5 bases from J, with 15 bases between. As DNA, the CDR3 is TGTGCCAGCAGCTTATGGCCCGGGAACTCCAATGAAAAACTGTTTTTT. It is translated as CASSLWPGNSNEKLFF. Full variable domain (rest looked up from reference TRBV7-2 and TRBJ1-4): GAGVSQSPSNKVTEKGKDVELRCDPISGHTALYWYRQSLGQGLEFLIYFQGNSAPDKSGLPSDRFSAERTGGSVSTLTIQRTQQEDSAVYLCASSLWPGNSNEKLFFGSGTQLSVL.

This clone was seen just once. This rearrangement joins TRBV28 to TRBJ1-5; TRBD1 might be the D (6 bases). The V end was cut by 4 bases, the J end by 0 bases, with 13 bases between. CDR1 and CDR2 from the germline V gene are MDHEN and SYDVKM. The CDR3 runs to 16 residues. The CDR3 is CASSSDRLYSNQPQHF. The CDR3 DNA follows: TGTGCCAGCAGTTCCGACAGGTTATATAGCAATCAGCCCCAGCATTTT.

The chain is built from TRBV4-1 and TRBJ1-2, with D hard to call. Deletions cut 0 bases from V and 2 bases from J, with 10 bases between. The V gene's germline CDR1 is MGHRA and CDR2 YSYEKL. The CDR3 is 15 amino acids. The CDR3 DNA reads as TGCGCCAGCAGCCAAGATCTATCGGAGAACTATGGCTACACCTTC. The encoded protein is CASSQDLSENYGYTF.